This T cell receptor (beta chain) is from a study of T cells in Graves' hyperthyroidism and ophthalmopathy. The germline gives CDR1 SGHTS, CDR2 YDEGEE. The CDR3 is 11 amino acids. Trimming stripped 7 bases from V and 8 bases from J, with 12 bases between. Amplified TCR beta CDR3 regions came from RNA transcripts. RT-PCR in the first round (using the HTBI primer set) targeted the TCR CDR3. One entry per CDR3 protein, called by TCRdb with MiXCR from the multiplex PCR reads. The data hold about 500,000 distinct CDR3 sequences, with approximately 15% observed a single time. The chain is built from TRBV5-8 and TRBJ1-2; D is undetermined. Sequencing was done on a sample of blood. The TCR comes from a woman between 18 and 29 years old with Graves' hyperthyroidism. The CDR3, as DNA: TGTGCCAGCTCCCCCTCGGCGGGCTACACCTTC. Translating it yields CASSPSAGYTF.